This is a list of T cell receptor beta chains from one sample in a study of CXCR3-negative and CXCR3-positive naive CD8 T cells. TCRdb re-called the 5' RACE reads, yielding one record per CDR3 amino acid sequence without DNA. Its table lists around 140,000 distinct CDR3 sequences. Sequencing was performed on naive CXCR3- CD8+ T cells from blood. These receptor sequences come from a human donor in good health. Some clones in this sample may be carry-over from other donors' samples. The CDR3 runs from the conserved cysteine through the conserved F or W. Fields, in order: J gene, V gene, CDR3 protein.

J: TRBJ2-1
V: TRBV2
CDR3: CASSEAVGRSYNEQFF

J: TRBJ2-7
V: TRBV24-1
CDR3: CATAGSGKDEQYF

J: TRBJ2-2
V: TRBV6-2/TRBV6-3
CDR3: CASSYGTGDTGELFF

J: TRBJ2-7
V: TRBV28
CDR3: CASSFMRQGEQYF

J: TRBJ2-1
V: TRBV28
CDR3: CASSEDNEQFF

J: TRBJ2-7
V: TRBV7-9
CDR3: CASSLTGLGEQYF

J: TRBJ2-3
V: TRBV28
CDR3: CASSGDGPKLLDAQYF

J: TRBJ2-7
V: TRBV12-3/TRBV12-4
CDR3: CASSMTGLAGPYEQYF

J: TRBJ2-7
V: TRBV28
CDR3: CAGSGGGRGVPTGFYEQYF

J: TRBJ2-7
V: TRBV29-1
CDR3: CSVSAGTAHTYEQYF

J: TRBJ2-7
V: TRBV27
CDR3: CASIPVGGALSYEQYF

J: TRBJ1-1
V: TRBV20-1
CDR3: CSARGGQDTEAFF

J: TRBJ1-4
V: TRBV12-3/TRBV12-4
CDR3: CASSLGDRPATNEKLFF

J: TRBJ2-1
V: TRBV27
CDR3: CASSLDAGGLNEQFF

J: TRBJ2-7
V: TRBV5-1
CDR3: CASSFPGPAYEQYF

J: TRBJ2-1
V: TRBV29-1
CDR3: CSVELRGFYNEQFF

J: TRBJ2-2
V: TRBV7-9
CDR3: CASSSQGANTGELFF

J: TRBJ2-2
V: TRBV4-3
CDR3: CASSQGMYTGELFF

J: TRBJ2-3
V: TRBV27
CDR3: CASSSFTDTQYF

J: TRBJ2-3
V: TRBV4-1
CDR3: CASSQEYREDTDTQYF

J: TRBJ2-5
V: TRBV29-1
CDR3: CSVERPRTETQYF

J: TRBJ2-3
V: TRBV5-6
CDR3: CGSSPTELAGVFGTDTQYF

J: TRBJ2-3
V: TRBV11-2
CDR3: CASSLVLPYQYF

J: TRBJ2-1
V: TRBV29-1
CDR3: CSVEGSRDNNEQLF

J: TRBJ1-1
V: TRBV5-1
CDR3: CASSPTGVGTEAFF

J: TRBJ1-1
V: TRBV27
CDR3: CASSLYRDTEAFF

J: TRBJ2-1
V: TRBV7-9
CDR3: CASSSWTGGYNEQFF

J: TRBJ1-5
V: TRBV7-9
CDR3: CASSLSGNVYNQPQHF

J: TRBJ2-1
V: TRBV19
CDR3: CASSAQGEYNEQFF

J: TRBJ2-1
V: TRBV5-1
CDR3: CASSLAIKGQGSDEQFF

J: TRBJ2-1
V: TRBV5-4
CDR3: CASSFFLLVGYNEQFF

J: TRBJ2-5
V: TRBV5-5
CDR3: CASRGSGGWETQYF

J: TRBJ2-7
V: TRBV28
CDR3: CASTTLLEGYEQYF

J: TRBJ2-1
V: TRBV4-2
CDR3: CASSQEAEYSYNEQFF

J: TRBJ2-7
V: TRBV2
CDR3: CASSEAGSGVGGYEQYF